The rows below give T cell receptor beta chains drawn from one sample of a study of blood T cell repertoires in COVID-19. Profiled with immunoSEQ multiplex PCR; TCRdb holds only in-frame clones, not every one. The sample contains some 100,000 clones, 88% of which appear only once. Sequencing input: peripheral blood. The receptors stem from a woman older than 75 with active COVID-19. Each CDR3 is given with its conserved first and last residue. Each record gives: D gene, J gene, V gene, clone size, CDR3 protein, CDR3 DNA. A D gene is named only where the DNA matches it firmly. Expanded clones get a size class; other rows say once, few or many, or leave the size out.

>TRBD2|TRBJ2-7|TRBV9|.
CASSVGLAAIYEQYF
TGTGCCAGCAGCGTGGGACTAGCGGCCATCTACGAGCAGTACTTC
>.|TRBJ1-6|TRBV7-2|.
CASSSSRQGTRSPLHF
TGTGCCAGCAGCTCCAGCCGGCAGGGAACCAGGTCACCCCTCCACTTT
>TRBD1|TRBJ2-7|TRBV7-9|.
CASSSPGQYYEQYF
TGTGCCAGCAGCTCGCCGGGACAGTACTACGAGCAGTACTTC
>TRBD2|TRBJ2-1|TRBV20-1|.
CSASLTFGLAGGYNEQFF
TGCAGTGCTAGTCTGACGTTCGGGCTAGCGGGAGGATACAATGAGCAGTTCTTC
>TRBD2|TRBJ2-1|TRBV5-1|.
CASSRVGGSGRAVYNEQFF
TGCGCCAGCAGCCGGGTCGGGGGAAGCGGGAGGGCCGTATACAATGAGCAGTTCTTC
>.|TRBJ2-7|TRBV20-1|.
CSARDPREQYF
TGCAGTGCTAGAGATCCCAGAGAGCAGTACTTC
>TRBD2|TRBJ2-1|TRBV20-1|once
CSASSPSGRSEQFF
TGCAGTGCTAGTTCGCCTAGCGGGAGATCTGAGCAGTTCTTC
>TRBD2|TRBJ2-1|TRBV19|.
CASSLGLAGGNEQFF
TGTGCCAGTAGTCTGGGACTAGCGGGAGGCAATGAGCAGTTCTTC
>TRBD1|TRBJ2-4|TRBV6-5|.
CASSTRTGGADIQYF
TGTGCCAGCAGTACGAGGACAGGGGGCGCGGACATTCAGTACTTC
>.|TRBJ2-5|TRBV28|.
CASLQGGGETQYF
TGTGCCAGCCTGCAGGGAGGGGGGGAGACCCAGTACTTC
>.|TRBJ2-3|TRBV10-3|.
CAIAEGLASTDTQYF
TGTGCCATAGCCGAAGGGCTAGCTAGCACAGATACGCAGTATTTT
>TRBD1|TRBJ1-5|TRBV11-2|.
CASSPGGTGLAWAQHF
TGTGCCAGCAGCCCTGGGGGGACAGGGCTCGCATGGGCCCAGCATTTT
>TRBD1|TRBJ1-6|TRBV11-2|.
CASSGDSLYNSPLHF
TGTGCCAGCAGCGGGGACAGCCTGTATAATTCACCCCTCCACTTT
>.|TRBJ1-4|TRBV5-8|.
CASSAGLGEKLFF
TGTGCCAGCAGCGCCGGACTGGGTGAAAAACTGTTTTTT
>.|TRBJ2-2|TRBV11-2|.
CASSLVRAGELFF
TGTGCCAGCAGCTTAGTTCGGGCCGGGGAGCTGTTTTTT
>.|TRBJ2-5|TRBV18|.
CASSPARGETQYF
TGTGCCAGCTCACCAGCCCGGGGTGAGACCCAGTACTTC
>.|TRBJ1-2|TRBV21-1|.
CASSKGVESGGYTF
TGTGCCAGCAGCAAAGGGGTCGAATCGGGTGGCTACACCTTC
>TRBD1|TRBJ1-4|TRBV5-6|.
CASSSIGDRDLEKLFF
TGTGCCAGCAGCTCCATCGGGGACAGGGACCTTGAGAAACTGTTTTTT
>.|TRBJ2-5|TRBV7-3|.
CASSSGGIGETQYF
TGTGCCAGCAGCTCTGGAGGGATTGGGGAGACCCAGTACTTC
>.|TRBJ2-2|TRBV19|once
CASHRRVRNTGELFF
TGTGCCAGCCACCGGAGGGTTCGAAACACCGGGGAGCTGTTTTTT
>TRBD1|TRBJ2-1|TRBV30|.
CAGSGTDLYNEQFF
TGTGCCGGCTCCGGGACAGATCTCTACAATGAGCAGTTCTTC
>TRBD1|TRBJ1-1|TRBV28|.
CASSSGQGAFMNTEAFF
TGTGCCAGCAGTTCCGGACAGGGGGCTTTCATGAACACTGAAGCTTTCTTT
>TRBD2|TRBJ2-3|TRBV7-3|.
CASSLLGISGRATQYF
TGTGCCAGCAGCTTATTGGGAATTAGCGGGAGGGCAACGCAGTATTTT
>TRBD1|TRBJ1-5|TRBV18|.
CASSPPPGLEQGAKSLRKGPQHF
TGTGCCAGCTCACCACCGCCGGGGCTGGAACAGGGGGCGAAGTCGCTCCGAAAGGGGCCCCAGCATTTT
>TRBD2|TRBJ2-1|TRBV6-2/TRBV6-3|once
CASSYSRTRGYEQFF
TGTGCCAGCAGTTACTCGAGGACTAGGGGTTACGAGCAGTTCTTC
>.|TRBJ2-3|TRBV2|.
CASSDRLSSTDTQYF
TGTGCCAGCAGTGACAGATTATCTAGCACAGATACGCAGTATTTT
>TRBD1|TRBJ2-7|TRBV28|.
CASSSWDRISSEQYF
TGTGCCAGCAGTTCCTGGGACAGGATCAGCTCCGAGCAGTACTTC
>.|TRBJ1-1|TRBV29-1|.
CSGTQGEAFF
TGCAGCGGTACACAGGGTGAAGCTTTCTTT
>.|TRBJ2-1|TRBV6-4|once
CASGIWAGYEQFF
TGTGCCAGCGGAATTTGGGCGGGATATGAGCAGTTCTTC
>TRBD2|TRBJ2-1|TRBV5-6|.
CASSFYGTSGYNEQFF
TGTGCCAGCAGCTTCTACGGGACTAGCGGTTACAATGAGCAGTTCTTC
>.|TRBJ1-2|TRBV27|few
CASSLAAVKLAPF
TGTGCCAGCAGTTTAGCCGCTGTGAAATTGGCACCCTTC
>.|TRBJ2-2|TRBV6-2/TRBV6-3|few
CASSYNAETNTGELFF
TGTGCCAGCAGTTACAACGCAGAAACGAACACCGGGGAGCTGTTTTTT
>TRBD1|TRBJ2-5|TRBV5-1|.
CASRGRDRQETQYF
TGCGCCAGCAGGGGCCGGGACAGACAAGAGACCCAGTACTTC
>TRBD2|TRBJ2-1|TRBV7-3|.
CASSLKGLAGWTYNEQFF
TGTGCCAGCAGCTTAAAGGGACTAGCGGGATGGACCTACAATGAGCAGTTCTTC
>.|TRBJ2-7|TRBV5-5|.
CASSLDAGNYEQYF
TGTGCCAGCAGCTTGGACGCAGGAAACTACGAGCAGTACTTC
>.|TRBJ2-2|TRBV19|.
CASIHGQNTGELFF
TGTGCCAGTATCCATGGCCAGAACACCGGGGAGCTGTTTTTT
>TRBD1|TRBJ1-3|TRBV19|once
CASSRTGEGNTIYF
TGTGCCAGTAGCAGAACAGGGGAAGGAAACACCATATATTTT
>TRBD2|TRBJ2-3|TRBV5-4|.
CASSLAKDATSGWNTQYF
TGTGCCAGCAGCTTGGCCAAAGACGCGACTAGCGGGTGGAATACGCAGTATTTT
>TRBD1|TRBJ1-2|TRBV14|.
CASRRTDRGPGYGYTF
TGTGCCAGCAGACGAACTGACAGGGGGCCAGGTTATGGCTACACCTTC
>.|TRBJ1-2|TRBV9|.
CASSPDISTVYGYTF
TGTGCCAGCAGCCCCGACATTTCCACCGTCTATGGCTACACCTTC
>TRBD1|TRBJ2-7|TRBV5-6|.
CASSPGQGRAYEQYF
TGTGCCAGCAGCCCGGGACAGGGCCGAGCCTACGAGCAGTACTTC
>TRBD1|TRBJ1-5|TRBV19|once
CASSLVGTGDPQPQHF
TGTGCCAGTAGCCTTGTTGGGACAGGGGACCCACAGCCCCAGCATTTT
>TRBD1|TRBJ2-5|TRBV5-4|.
CASSLPGQGRETQYF
TGTGCCAGCAGCCTACCGGGACAGGGGAGGGAGACCCAGTACTTC
>.|TRBJ2-1|TRBV5-5|once
CASSLGVSSVKYEQFF
TGTGCCAGCAGCTTGGGAGTTAGTAGCGTCAAGTATGAGCAGTTCTTC
>.|TRBJ1-6|TRBV6-5|.
CASSLDSNNSPLHF
TGTGCCAGCAGTCTGGACTCCAATAATTCACCCCTCCACTTT
>TRBD2|TRBJ2-1|TRBV6-5|.
CASSYRTSFSYNEQFF
TGTGCCAGCAGTTACCGGACTAGCTTCTCCTACAATGAGCAGTTCTTC
>TRBD1|TRBJ2-5|TRBV9|.
CASSVTGTGLTQYF
TGTGCCAGCAGCGTCACTGGGACAGGCCTGACCCAGTACTTC
>.|TRBJ1-6|TRBV27|once
CASSVIKRAGGHSPLHF
TGTGCCAGCAGCGTTATAAAGAGGGCAGGAGGTCATTCACCCCTCCACTTT
>TRBD1|TRBJ2-3|TRBV19|.
CASSETGGTDTQYF
TGTGCCAGTAGTGAGACAGGGGGGACAGATACGCAGTATTTT
>.|TRBJ1-4|TRBV29-1|once
CSVEGGGGEKLFF
TGCAGCGTTGAAGGGGGGGGAGGTGAAAAACTGTTTTTT
>TRBD2|TRBJ2-5|TRBV2|.
CASIETSGRAQTQYF
TGTGCCAGCATTGAGACTAGCGGGAGGGCCCAGACCCAGTACTTC
>.|TRBJ2-4|TRBV19|.
CASSMFMSGLAKNIQYF
TGTGCCAGTAGTATGTTTATGAGCGGCCTAGCCAAAAACATTCAGTACTTC
>.|TRBJ1-1|TRBV6-2/TRBV6-3|.
CASSFRRQAAFF
TGTGCCAGCAGTTTCCGAAGACAGGCAGCTTTCTTT
>TRBD2|TRBJ2-3|TRBV6-2/TRBV6-3|.
CASSYGTSGGDTQYF
TGTGCCAGCAGTTACGGGACTAGCGGGGGAGATACGCAGTATTTT
>TRBD2|TRBJ2-1|TRBV5-1|.
CASSLVAGGDNEQFF
TGCGCCAGCAGCTTAGTAGCGGGAGGGGACAATGAGCAGTTCTTC